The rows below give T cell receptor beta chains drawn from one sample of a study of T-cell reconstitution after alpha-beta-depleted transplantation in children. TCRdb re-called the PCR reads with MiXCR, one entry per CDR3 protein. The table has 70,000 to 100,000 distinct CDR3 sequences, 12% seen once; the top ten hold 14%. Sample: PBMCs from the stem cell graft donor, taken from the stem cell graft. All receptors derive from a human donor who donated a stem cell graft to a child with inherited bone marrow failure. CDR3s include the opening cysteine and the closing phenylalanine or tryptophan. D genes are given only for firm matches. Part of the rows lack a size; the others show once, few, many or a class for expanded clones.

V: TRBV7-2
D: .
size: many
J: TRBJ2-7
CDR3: CASSFHTGAESSYEQYF
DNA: TGTGCCAGCAGCTTTCATACCGGGGCCGAATCGTCCTACGAGCAGTACTTC

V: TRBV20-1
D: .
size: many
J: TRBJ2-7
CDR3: CSARDSRDPDRYEQYF
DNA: TGCAGTGCTAGAGACTCCCGGGACCCAGATCGATACGAGCAGTACTTC

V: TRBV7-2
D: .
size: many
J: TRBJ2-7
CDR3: CASSFRGHEQYF
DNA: TGTGCCAGCAGCTTTAGGGGACACGAGCAGTACTTC

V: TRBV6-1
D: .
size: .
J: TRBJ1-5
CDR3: CACAVGSRQPQHF
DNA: TGTGCCTGTGCCGTCGGCTCCAGGCAGCCCCAGCATTTT

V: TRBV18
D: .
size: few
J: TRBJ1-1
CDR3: CASSTLNTEAFF
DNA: TGTGCCAGCTCGACCCTGAACACTGAAGCTTTCTTT

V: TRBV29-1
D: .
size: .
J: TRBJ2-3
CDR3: CSVEMRGSPGGVLTDTQYF
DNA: TGCAGCGTTGAAATGAGGGGGTCGCCTGGCGGGGTCCTCACAGATACGCAGTATTTT

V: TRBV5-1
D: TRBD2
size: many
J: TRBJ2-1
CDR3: CASSLPASGGDNEQFF
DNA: TGCGCCAGCAGCTTGCCGGCTAGCGGGGGGGACAATGAGCAGTTCTTC

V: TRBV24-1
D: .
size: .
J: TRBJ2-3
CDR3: CATSVGQGTDTQYF
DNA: TGTGCCACCAGTGTTGGCCAGGGGACAGATACGCAGTATTTT

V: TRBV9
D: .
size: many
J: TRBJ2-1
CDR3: CASSVLGPRNEQFF
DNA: TGTGCCAGCAGCGTTCTGGGGCCTCGCAATGAGCAGTTCTTC

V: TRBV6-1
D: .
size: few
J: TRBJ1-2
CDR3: CASSEQFSGVPYGYTF
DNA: TGTGCCAGCAGTGAGCAGTTCTCGGGGGTTCCCTATGGCTACACCTTC

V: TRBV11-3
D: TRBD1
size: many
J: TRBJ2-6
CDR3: CASSLVGQGFSGANVLTF
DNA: TGTGCCAGCAGCTTAGTGGGACAGGGATTTTCTGGGGCCAACGTCCTGACTTTC

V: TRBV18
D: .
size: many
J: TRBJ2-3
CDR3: CASSPVEGSITDTQYF
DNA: TGTGCCAGCTCACCGGTAGAGGGGAGTATTACAGATACGCAGTATTTT

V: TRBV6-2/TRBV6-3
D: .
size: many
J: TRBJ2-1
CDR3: CASSSQESEQFF
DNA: TGTGCCAGCAGTTCACAGGAAAGTGAGCAGTTCTTC

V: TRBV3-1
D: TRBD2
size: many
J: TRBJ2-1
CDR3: CASISSGRANEQFF
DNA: TGTGCCAGCATCTCTAGCGGGAGGGCCAATGAGCAGTTCTTC

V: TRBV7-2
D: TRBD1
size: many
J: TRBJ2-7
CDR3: CASSSTGGEQYF
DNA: TGTGCCAGCAGCTCGACAGGGGGGGAGCAGTACTTC

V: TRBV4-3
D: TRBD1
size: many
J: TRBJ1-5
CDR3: CASSQDLGQGAVQPQHF
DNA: TGCGCCAGCAGCCAAGATCTCGGACAGGGGGCAGTTCAGCCCCAGCATTTT

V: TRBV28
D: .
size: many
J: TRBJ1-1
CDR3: CASSSGVVGAEAFF
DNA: TGTGCCAGCAGTTCGGGGGTGGTTGGAGCTGAAGCTTTCTTT

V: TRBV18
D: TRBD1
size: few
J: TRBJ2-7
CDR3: CASSPGTGYSYEQYF
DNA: TGTGCCAGCTCACCCGGGACAGGGTATTCCTACGAGCAGTACTTC

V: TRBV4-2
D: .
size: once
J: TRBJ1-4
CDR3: CASSSSWDGLNEKLFF
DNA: TGTGCCAGCAGCTCCTCCTGGGACGGTCTTAATGAAAAACTGTTTTTT

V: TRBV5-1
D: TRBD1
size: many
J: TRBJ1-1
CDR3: CASSLIVQGAIEAFF
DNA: TGCGCCAGCAGCTTGATTGTCCAGGGGGCGATTGAAGCTTTCTTT

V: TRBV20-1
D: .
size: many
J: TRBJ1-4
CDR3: CSAKGPAVQNEKLFF
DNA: TGCAGTGCTAAGGGACCGGCCGTTCAGAATGAAAAACTGTTTTTT

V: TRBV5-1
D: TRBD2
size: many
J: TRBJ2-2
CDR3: CASRLAGVAGELFF
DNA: TGCGCCAGCCGACTAGCGGGAGTCGCCGGGGAGCTGTTTTTT

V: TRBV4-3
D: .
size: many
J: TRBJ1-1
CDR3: CASSLLRSGSSNTEAFF
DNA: TGCGCCAGCAGCCTCCTCCGATCCGGGAGTTCGAACACTGAAGCTTTCTTT

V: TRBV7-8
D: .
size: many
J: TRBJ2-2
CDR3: CASSWEGAKESNTGELFF
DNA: TGTGCCAGCAGCTGGGAGGGGGCAAAAGAGTCGAACACCGGGGAGCTGTTTTTT

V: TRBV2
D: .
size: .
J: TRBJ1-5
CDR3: CASSGQQNQPQHF
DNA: TGTGCCAGCAGTGGGCAGCAAAATCAGCCCCAGCATTTT

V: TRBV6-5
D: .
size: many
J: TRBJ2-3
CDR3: CASSYWGLPERDTQYF
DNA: TGTGCCAGCAGTTACTGGGGACTTCCAGAACGAGATACGCAGTATTTT

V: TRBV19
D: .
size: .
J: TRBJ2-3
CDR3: CASISGRNTDTQYF
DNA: TGTGCCAGTATCTCGGGGAGGAACACAGATACGCAGTATTTT

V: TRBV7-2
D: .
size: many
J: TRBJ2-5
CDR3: CAISPLVETQYF
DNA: TGTGCCATCAGCCCCCTTGTAGAGACCCAGTACTTC

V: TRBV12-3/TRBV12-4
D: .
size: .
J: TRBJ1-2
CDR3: CASTLQGGYGYTF
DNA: TGTGCCAGCACCCTACAGGGAGGATATGGCTACACCTTC

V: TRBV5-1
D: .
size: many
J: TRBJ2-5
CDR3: CASSLQGGFQETQYF
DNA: TGCGCCAGCAGCTTGCAGGGGGGATTTCAGGAGACCCAGTACTTC

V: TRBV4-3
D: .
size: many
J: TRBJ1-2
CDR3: CASSQDLGGVGYGYTF
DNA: TGCGCCAGCAGCCAAGATCTCGGAGGAGTCGGCTATGGCTACACCTTC